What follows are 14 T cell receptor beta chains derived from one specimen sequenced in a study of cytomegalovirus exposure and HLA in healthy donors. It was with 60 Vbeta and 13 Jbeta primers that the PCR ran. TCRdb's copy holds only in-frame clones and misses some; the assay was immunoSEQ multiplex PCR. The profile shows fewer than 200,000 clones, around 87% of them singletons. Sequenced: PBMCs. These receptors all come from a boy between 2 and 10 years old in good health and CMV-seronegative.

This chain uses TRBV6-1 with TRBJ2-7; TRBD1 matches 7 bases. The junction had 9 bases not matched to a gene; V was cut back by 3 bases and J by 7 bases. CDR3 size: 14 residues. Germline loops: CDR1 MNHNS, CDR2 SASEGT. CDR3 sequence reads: CASSETGLLSEQYF. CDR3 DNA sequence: TGTGCCAGCAGTGAGACAGGGCTCCTAAGTGAGCAGTACTTC.

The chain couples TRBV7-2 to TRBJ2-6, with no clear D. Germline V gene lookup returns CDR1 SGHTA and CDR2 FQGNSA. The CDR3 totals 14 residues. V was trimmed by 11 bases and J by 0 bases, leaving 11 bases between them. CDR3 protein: CAGTVHSGANVLTF. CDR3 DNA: TGTGCCGGCACAGTCCACTCTGGGGCCAACGTCCTGACTTTC.

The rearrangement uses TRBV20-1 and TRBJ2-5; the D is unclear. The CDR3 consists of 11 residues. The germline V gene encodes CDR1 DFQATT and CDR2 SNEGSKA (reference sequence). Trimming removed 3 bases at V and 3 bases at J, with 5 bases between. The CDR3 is CSASLEETQYF. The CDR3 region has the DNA TGCAGTGCTAGTCTAGAAGAGACCCAGTACTTC.

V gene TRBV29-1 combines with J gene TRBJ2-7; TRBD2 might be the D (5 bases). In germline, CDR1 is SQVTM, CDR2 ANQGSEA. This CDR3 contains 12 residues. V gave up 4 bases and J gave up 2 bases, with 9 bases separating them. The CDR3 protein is CSVVLATYEQYF. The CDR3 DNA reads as TGCAGCGTTGTGCTAGCAACCTACGAGCAGTACTTC.

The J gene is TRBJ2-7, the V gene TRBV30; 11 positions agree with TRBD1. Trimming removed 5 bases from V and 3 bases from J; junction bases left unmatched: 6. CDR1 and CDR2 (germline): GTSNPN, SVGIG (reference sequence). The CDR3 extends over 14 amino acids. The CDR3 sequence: CAWGAGTGGYEQYF. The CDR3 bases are TGTGCCTGGGGCGCCGGGACAGGGGGCTACGAGCAGTACTTC.

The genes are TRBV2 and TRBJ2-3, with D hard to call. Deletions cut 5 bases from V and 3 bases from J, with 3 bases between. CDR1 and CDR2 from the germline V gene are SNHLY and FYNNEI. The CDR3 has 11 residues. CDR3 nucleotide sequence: TGTGCCAGCAGTCCGACAGATACGCAGTATTTT. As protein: CASSPTDTQYF.

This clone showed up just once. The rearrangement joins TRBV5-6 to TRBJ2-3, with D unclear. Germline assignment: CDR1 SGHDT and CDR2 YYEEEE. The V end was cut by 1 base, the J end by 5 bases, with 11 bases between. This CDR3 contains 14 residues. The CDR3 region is CASSLYSGRDTQYF. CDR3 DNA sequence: TGTGCCAGCAGCTTGTATAGTGGTCGAGATACGCAGTATTTT.

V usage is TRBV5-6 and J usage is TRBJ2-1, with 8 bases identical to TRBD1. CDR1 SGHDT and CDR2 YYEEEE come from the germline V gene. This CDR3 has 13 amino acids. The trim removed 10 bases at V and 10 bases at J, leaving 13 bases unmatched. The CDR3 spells CASGQGRLGEQFF. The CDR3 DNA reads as TGTGCCTCTGGACAGGGCCGTCTGGGCGAGCAGTTCTTC.

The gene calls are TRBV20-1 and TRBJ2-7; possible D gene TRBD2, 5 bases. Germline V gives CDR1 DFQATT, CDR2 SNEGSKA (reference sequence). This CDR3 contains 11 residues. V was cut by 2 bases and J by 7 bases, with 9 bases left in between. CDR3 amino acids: CSARSPGEQYF. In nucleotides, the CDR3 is TGCAGTGCTAGATCCCCGGGAGAGCAGTACTTC.

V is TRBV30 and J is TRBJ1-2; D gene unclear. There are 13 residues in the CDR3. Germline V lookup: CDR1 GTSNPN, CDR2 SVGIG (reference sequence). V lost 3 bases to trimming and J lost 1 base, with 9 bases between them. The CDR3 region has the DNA TGTGCCTGGAGGTCCAGACTTAACTATGGCTACACCTTC. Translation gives CAWRSRLNYGYTF.

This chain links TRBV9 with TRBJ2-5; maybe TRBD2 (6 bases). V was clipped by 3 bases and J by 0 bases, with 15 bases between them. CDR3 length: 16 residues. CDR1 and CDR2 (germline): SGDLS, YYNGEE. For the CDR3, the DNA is TGTGCCAGCAGCGCCATAGGTAGCGGCTACCAAGAGACCCAGTACTTC. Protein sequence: CASSAIGSGYQETQYF.

CDR3 amino acids: CASSVVASGNIQYF. The CDR3 DNA is TGTGCCAGCAGCGTAGTGGCTAGCGGAAACATTCAGTACTTC. The chain uses TRBV9 and TRBJ2-4; TRBD2 aligns across 7 bases. CDR1 SGDLS and CDR2 YYNGEE come from the germline V gene. There are 14 residues in the CDR3. Trimming took 0 bases from V and 6 from J; bases not matched to a gene: 3.

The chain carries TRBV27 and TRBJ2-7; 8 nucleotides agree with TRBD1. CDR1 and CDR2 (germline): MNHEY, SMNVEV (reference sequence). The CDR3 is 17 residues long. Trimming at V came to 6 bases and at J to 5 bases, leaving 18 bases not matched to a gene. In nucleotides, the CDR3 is TGTGCCAGCAGCAACCCCCCTTCTCGGGACAGGATCAACGAGCAGTACTTC. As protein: CASSNPPSRDRINEQYF.

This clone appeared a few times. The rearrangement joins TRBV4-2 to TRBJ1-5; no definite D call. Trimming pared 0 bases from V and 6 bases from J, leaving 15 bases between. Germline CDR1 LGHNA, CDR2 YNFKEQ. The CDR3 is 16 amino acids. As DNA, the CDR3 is TGTGCCAGCAGCCAAGAGAGTGGAGGAGTCGGTCAGCCCCAGCATTTT. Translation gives CASSQESGGVGQPQHF.